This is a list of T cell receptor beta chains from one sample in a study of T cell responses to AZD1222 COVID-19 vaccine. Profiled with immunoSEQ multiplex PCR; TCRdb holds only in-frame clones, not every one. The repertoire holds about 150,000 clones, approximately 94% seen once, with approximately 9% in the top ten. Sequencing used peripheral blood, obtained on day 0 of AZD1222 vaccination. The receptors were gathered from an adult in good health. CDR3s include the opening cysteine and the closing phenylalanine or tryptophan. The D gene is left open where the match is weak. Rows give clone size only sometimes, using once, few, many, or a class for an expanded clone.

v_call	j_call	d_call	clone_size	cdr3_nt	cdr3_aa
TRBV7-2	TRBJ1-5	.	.	TGTGCCAGCAGCTTAGTTGGGGGACGAACCAGACAGCCCCAGCATTTT	CASSLVGGRTRQPQHF
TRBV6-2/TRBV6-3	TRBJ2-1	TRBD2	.	TGTGCCAGCAGTTATAGGCCCCGAGAGCGGGGGGATTCTAATGAGCAGTTCTTC	CASSYRPRERGDSNEQFF
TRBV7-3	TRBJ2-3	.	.	TGTGCCAGCAGCTTGCGCGGGAGCACAGATACGCAGTATTTT	CASSLRGSTDTQYF
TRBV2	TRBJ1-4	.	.	TGTGCCAGCAGTGCGTACCGCGCCGCAACTAATGAAAAACTGTTTTTT	CASSAYRAATNEKLFF
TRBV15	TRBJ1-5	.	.	TGTGCCACCAGCAGAGGACAGAGCCCTGATCAGCCCCAGCATTTT	CATSRGQSPDQPQHF
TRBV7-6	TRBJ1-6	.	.	TGTGCCAGCAGCCAAACCGGGCCTCAGAGCTCCTATAATTCACCCCTCCACTTT	CASSQTGPQSSYNSPLHF
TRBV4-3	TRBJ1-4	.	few	TGCGCCAGCAGCCAAGGCGGGATGACAAAACTGTTTTTT	CASSQGGMTKLFF
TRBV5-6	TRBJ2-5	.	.	TGTGCCAGCAGCGTCGGTCAAGGCCCGGGTAGGACCCAGTACTTC	CASSVGQGPGRTQYF
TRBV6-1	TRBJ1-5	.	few	TGTGCCAGCAGTGAAGGACAGTTCAATCAGCCCCAGCATTTT	CASSEGQFNQPQHF
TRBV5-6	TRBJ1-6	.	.	TGTGCCAGCAGCGAAGACAGGTTAGGGGATTCACCCCTCCACTTT	CASSEDRLGDSPLHF
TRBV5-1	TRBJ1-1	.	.	TGCGCCAGCACCCTGGGCACTGAAGCTTTCTTT	CASTLGTEAFF
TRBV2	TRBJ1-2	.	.	TGTGCCAGCAACAGGGATCATGGCTACACCTTC	CASNRDHGYTF
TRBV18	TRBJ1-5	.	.	TGTGCCAGCTCACCATGGATGGGAGATCAGCCCCAGCATTTT	CASSPWMGDQPQHF
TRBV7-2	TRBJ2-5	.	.	TGTGCCAGCAGCTTAGCTCAAGAGACCCAGTACTTC	CASSLAQETQYF
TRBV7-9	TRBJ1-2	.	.	TGTGCCAGCAGGAAAAACACGGGATTTAGGGGCTACACCTTC	CASRKNTGFRGYTF
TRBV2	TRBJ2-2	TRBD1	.	TGTGCCAGCAGTGTGGGACAGGGATACACCGGGGAGCTGTTTTTT	CASSVGQGYTGELFF
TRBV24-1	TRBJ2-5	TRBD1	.	TGTGCCACCGAACAGGGGGCTGGGGAGACCCAGTACTTC	CATEQGAGETQYF
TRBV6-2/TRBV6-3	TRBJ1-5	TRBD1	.	TGTGCCAGCAGCGACCCTCCGGGACAGGGGGCCGGGCAGCCCCAGCATTTT	CASSDPPGQGAGQPQHF
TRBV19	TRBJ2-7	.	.	TGTGCCAGTAGGAGGAGACAGGAAAGCTCCTACGAGCAGTACTTC	CASRRRQESSYEQYF
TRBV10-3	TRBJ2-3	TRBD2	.	TGTGCCATCAGTGAGTTAGGACTAGTCACAGATACGCAGTATTTT	CAISELGLVTDTQYF
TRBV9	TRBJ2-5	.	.	TGTGCCAGCAGCGTAGATGGCAGAGACCAAGAGACCCAGTACTTC	CASSVDGRDQETQYF
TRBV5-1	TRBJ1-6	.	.	TGCGCCAGCAGCTTAAACGTCGGTACTCACACCTATTCACCCCTCCACTTT	CASSLNVGTHTYSPLHF
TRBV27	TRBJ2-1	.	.	TGTGCCAGCGGCTTGTCGGGCCTCAGTATTTCCTACAATGAGCAGTTCTTC	CASGLSGLSISYNEQFF
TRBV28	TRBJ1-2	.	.	TGTGCCAGCAGTTTGACTGATGGCTACACCTTC	CASSLTDGYTF
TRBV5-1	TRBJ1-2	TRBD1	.	TGCGCCAGCAGCTTGGGTACAGGGGCCGGTCTCGGCGCTGGCTACACCTTC	CASSLGTGAGLGAGYTF
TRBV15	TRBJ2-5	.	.	TGTGCCACCAGCAGAGATACGTTCGGGGGGCCCGTCGGGGTCCAGTACTTC	CATSRDTFGGPVGVQYF
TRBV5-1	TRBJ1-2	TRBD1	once	TGCGCCAGCAGTCGAGACAGGGGGAACTATGGCTACACCTTC	CASSRDRGNYGYTF
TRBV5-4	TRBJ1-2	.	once	TGTGCCATGTCAGCCTCGAACTATGGCTACACCTTC	CAMSASNYGYTF
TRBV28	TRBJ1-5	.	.	TGTGCCAGCAGCCCTCCCGGCAGAAAAGCAAGGCAGCCCCAGCATTTT	CASSPPGRKARQPQHF
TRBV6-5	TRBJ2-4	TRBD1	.	TGTGCCAGCAATCTTACCGGGACAGCGAAAAACATTCAGTACTTC	CASNLTGTAKNIQYF
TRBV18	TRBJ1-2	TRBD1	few	TGTGCCAGCTCACGCGGGACAGACTATGGCTACACCTTC	CASSRGTDYGYTF
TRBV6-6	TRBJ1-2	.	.	TGTGCCAGCAGCCCTCGGGGCTCTTATGGCTACACCTTC	CASSPRGSYGYTF
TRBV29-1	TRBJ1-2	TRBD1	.	TGCAGCGTTGAAGCGGGACAGGGGATGGGCTACACCTTC	CSVEAGQGMGYTF
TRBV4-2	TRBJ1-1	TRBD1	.	TGTGCCAGCAGTCGACAGGGATTGAACACTGAAGCTTTCTTT	CASSRQGLNTEAFF
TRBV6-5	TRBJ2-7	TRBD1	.	TGTGCCAGCAGAGACGGGACAGTTCGCTCCTACGAGCAGTACTTC	CASRDGTVRSYEQYF
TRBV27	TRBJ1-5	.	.	TGTGCCAGCAGTCCGCAGGGGAGCAATCAGCCCCAGCATTTT	CASSPQGSNQPQHF
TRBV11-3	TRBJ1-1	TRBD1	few	TGTGCCAGCAGCTCGAGACAGGGGACCACTGAAGCTTTCTTT	CASSSRQGTTEAFF
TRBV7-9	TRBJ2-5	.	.	TGTGCCAGCAGCCCAGGCGGAGGGGGATTGTGGCAAGAGACCCAGTACTTC	CASSPGGGGLWQETQYF
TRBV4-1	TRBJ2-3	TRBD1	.	TGCGCCAGCAGCCAAGAGGACAGGGCTACAGATACGCAGTATTTT	CASSQEDRATDTQYF
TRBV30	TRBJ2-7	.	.	TGTGCCTGGAGTTTTCGGGGGCGCGCGTTCGACGAGCAGTACTTC	CAWSFRGRAFDEQYF
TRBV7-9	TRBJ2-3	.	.	TGTGCCAGCAGCTTAGTGGTGCCAGACACAGATACGCAGTATTTT	CASSLVVPDTDTQYF
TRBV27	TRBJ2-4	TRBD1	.	TGTGCCAGCAGTCCCTTCCTCGGACAGGGTCGGGGCATTCAGTACTTC	CASSPFLGQGRGIQYF
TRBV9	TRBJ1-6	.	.	TGTGCCAGCAGCCCCCGTATTGACGCCGATTCACCCCTCCACTTT	CASSPRIDADSPLHF
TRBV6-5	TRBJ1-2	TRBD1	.	TGTGCCAGTGACAGGGCCGGTGGCTACACCTTC	CASDRAGGYTF